The clone carrying this TCR beta chain was recorded once. These data originate in a study of blood T cell repertoires in COVID-19. The wider study: The United States, Italy and Spain supplied acute and convalescent COVID-19 samples. Sample material is recorded as cDNA or gDNA derived from T cells, B-cell-depleted T cells, or PBMCs.

There are 15 residues in the CDR3. Trimming pared 0 bases from V and 1 base from J, leaving 7 bases between. The V gene's germline CDR1 is SGHRS and CDR2 YFSETQ. Methods used by the authors: Estimation of nucleated cell counts was performed using reference gene primer amplification. Sequencing was performed with immunoSEQ multiplex PCR; in TCRdb, only in-frame clones are kept and a portion is missing. V, J and clone size are those of that table, while D and trimming were read from the DNA. The sample records about 120,000 clones, around nine tenths being singletons. Sequenced input: peripheral blood. The source is a woman aged 45-60 years with acute or convalescent COVID-19. The genes are TRBV5-1 and TRBJ2-2; perhaps TRBD2 as D (5 bases). The CDR3, as DNA: TGCGCCAGCAGCTTGGGACTACTGAACACCGGGGAGCTGTTTTTT. Translated, it gives CASSLGLLNTGELFF.